This TCR beta chain was sequenced during a study of cytomegalovirus exposure and HLA in healthy donors. For the study at large: Roughly 80 million unique TCRs from HLA-typed donors made up an early data release. Study-wide findings and caveats: Reports credit the classifier with highly specific, highly sensitive diagnosis of cytomegalovirus status. TRBV6-2, TRBV6-3 and some other V segments were excluded as indistinguishable.

This clone was detected only a few times. Its antigen remains unknown. The germline CDR1 and CDR2 sequences are SGHTS and YDEGEE. The trim removed 0 bases at V and 7 bases at J, leaving 12 bases unmatched. This CDR3 is 17 amino acids long. In the PCR, 60 Vbeta and 13 Jbeta primers were used. This table comes from immunoSEQ multiplex PCR, and its TCRdb copy is limited to in-frame clones, with some not included. The sample carries about 140,000 clones, approximately 83% recorded once. The chain carries TRBV5-8 and TRBJ1-2, with TRBD1 matching 10 bases. The origin of this receptor is a male donor in good health and CMV-seronegative. Sequenced: PBMCs. The CDR3, as DNA: TGTGCCAGCAGCTTGGGGATCGGGACAGGGGTCCTTGGTGGCTACACCTTC. Protein sequence: CASSLGIGTGVLGGYTF.